This is a list of T cell receptor beta chains from one sample in a study of OX40 agonist ivuxolimab in advanced cancers. Method: immunoSEQ multiplex PCR; TCRdb's copy keeps in-frame clones and lacks some. The profile shows about 64,000 clones, about four fifths of them singletons. The sample in question was CD4+ or CD8+ T cells sorted from blood, obtained in a trial of the OX40 agonist ivuxolimab. These receptor sequences come from an adult with an advanced solid tumor such as melanoma, head and neck, liver or kidney cancer. Each CDR3 is given without its conserved first and last residue. The order of the fields is CDR3 protein, V gene, J gene.

CDR3 protein: ASSFLLGPNTEAF
V gene: TRBV7-2
J gene: TRBJ1-1

CDR3 protein: SARGGLETQY
V gene: TRBV29-1
J gene: TRBJ2-5

CDR3 protein: ASSLFWVNTEAF
V gene: TRBV5-4
J gene: TRBJ1-1

CDR3 protein: ASSLGGTGIEQF
V gene: TRBV7-2
J gene: TRBJ2-1

CDR3 protein: ASRRTETDTQY
V gene: TRBV2
J gene: TRBJ2-3

CDR3 protein: ASSLGGGWSEQY
V gene: TRBV27
J gene: TRBJ2-7

CDR3 protein: ASSLGGVDRASGYT
V gene: TRBV7-9
J gene: TRBJ1-2

CDR3 protein: ASSSTNYGYT
V gene: TRBV7-9
J gene: TRBJ1-2

CDR3 protein: ASSILQGAPYEQY
V gene: TRBV27
J gene: TRBJ2-7

CDR3 protein: ASSVGGTLLETQY
V gene: TRBV9
J gene: TRBJ2-5